This T cell receptor beta chain was found in a study of Graves' ophthalmopathy and Graves' hyperthyroidism. V was clipped by 7 bases and J by 2 bases, with 20 bases between them. The CDR3 contains 16 residues. CDR1 SGHAT and CDR2 FQDESV come from the germline V gene (reference sequence). TCR beta CDR3 regions were amplified from RNA transcripts. Second-round multiplex PCR came after first-round RT-PCR with HTBI primers. TCRdb re-derived calls from the multiplex PCR reads in MiXCR, one entry per CDR3 protein. The sample carries fewer than 650,000 distinct CDR3 sequences, approximately 22% recorded once. Thyroid ultrasound, orbital computed tomography, TRAb, serum thyroxine and clinical symptoms formed the basis of diagnosis. This clonotype was seen repeatedly, ten times or more.

The receptor was derived from a woman under 30 with stable Graves' hyperthyroidism. Some clones in this sample may be carry-over from other donors' samples. The rearrangement joins TRBV11-1 to TRBJ1-1; D remains ambiguous. Sequencing was done on a sample of peripheral blood. CDR3 residues: CASMVSGLQGNTEAFF. As DNA, the CDR3 is TGTGCCAGCATGGTAAGTGGGCTTCAAGGAAACACTGAAGCTTTCTTT.